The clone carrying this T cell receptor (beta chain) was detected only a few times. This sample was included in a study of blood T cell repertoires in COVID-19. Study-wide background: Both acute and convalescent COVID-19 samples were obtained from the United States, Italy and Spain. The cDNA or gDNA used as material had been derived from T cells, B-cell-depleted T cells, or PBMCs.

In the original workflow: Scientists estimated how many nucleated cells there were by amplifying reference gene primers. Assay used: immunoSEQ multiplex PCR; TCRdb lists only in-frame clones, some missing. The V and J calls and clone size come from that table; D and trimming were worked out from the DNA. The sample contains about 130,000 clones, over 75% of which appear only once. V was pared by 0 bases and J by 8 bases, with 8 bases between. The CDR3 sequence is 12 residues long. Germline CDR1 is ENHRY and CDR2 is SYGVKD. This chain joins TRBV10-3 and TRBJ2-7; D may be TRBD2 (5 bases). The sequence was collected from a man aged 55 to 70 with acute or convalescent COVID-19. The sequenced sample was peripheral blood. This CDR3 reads CAISESEGKQYF. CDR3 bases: TGTGCCATCAGTGAGTCCGAGGGCAAGCAGTACTTC.